Included here is one T cell receptor beta chain sequence, with context. This clonotype was counted between two and nine times. No cognate antigen has been identified for it. No qualities accompany the bases; no much larger clone lies one base away. The study reported a robust and sensitive protocol to amplify, sequence and analyze TCRs, based on 3' ligation of a UMI-containing oligonucleotide to TCR cDNA. Whole blood analysis involved drawing under 3 ml of peripheral blood from adult healthy volunteers into Tempus tubes and then extracting RNA following the manufacturer's instructions. Total RNA was treated with RQ1 DNase, without cell sorting, prior to reverse transcription, with an input of about 1 to 1,100 ng being targeted. Libraries were prepared from skin biopsies and whole blood so that pipeline robustness could be tested in samples in which T cells form a minority population. The record originates from a study of naive and memory T cell subsets (dated by TCRdb to 2017 to 2019). Background for the entire study: The figure summarizing the skin biopsy and whole blood samples listed roughly ten blood donors, 7 tuberculin skin test biopsies and 3 saline control biopsies. PCR2 was typically run as a SYBR Green qPCR and stopped at a set threshold, although low-input samples could use end-point PCR of 5 to 6 cycles instead.

Beyond this particular receptor, the publication reports: The RNA-based method was acknowledged as potentially sensitive to TCR transcript changes with T cell activation and differentiation.

Receptor libraries were prepared by 5' RACE. Four rounds of PCR, run with the SP2 primer together with nested alpha and beta constant region primers, were used to amplify the ligated cDNA. For the blood and skin samples, reverse transcription of TCR RNA was done with SuperScript IV along with alpha and beta constant region primers. An oligonucleotide carrying the Illumina SP2 primer and a UMI was ligated to the cDNA 3' end using T4 RNA ligase 1. The 12-nucleotide UMI consisted of two random hexamers with an eight-base spacer between the hexamers to prevent hairpin formation. TCR alpha and beta chain libraries were processed separately from the second PCR onward, with dual indexing for multiplexing. After pooling, the indexed libraries were analyzed by capillary electrophoresis and sequenced on either an Illumina MiSeq or NextSeq. PhiX DNA at about 5-7% was added to the libraries to raise base diversity and improve cluster recognition. As for how the authors treated the data: Demultiplexor took UMIs from read 2, joined the UMIs to the TCR sequence from read 1, and separated reads according to sample indices. Decombinator identified V and J genes and V-J junctions and gave each TCR a five-part identifier that included V and J deletions. UMIs were used by Collapsinator to correct sequencing errors and PCR amplification heterogeneity, so that a UMI-based abundance was obtained for each TCR. CDR3Translator converted identifiers to nucleotide sequence, translated to amino acids, and extracted CDR3 regions using terminal motifs. Error-corrected alpha and beta TCR counts from blood and skin were compared after normalization to input RNA amount. TCRdb itself trimmed the public reads at Q25 with fastp, ran MiXCR and retained productive beta chains. Records with the same CDR3 protein are collapsed into one entry carrying the most frequent genes and DNA. The V and J calls and clone size come from TCRdb's table, not from the authors' own analysis. This sample holds roughly 60,000 distinct CDR3 sequences; 8% were observed only once. Approximately 21% of the sample comes from the top ten.

Including cysteine and phenylalanine, the CDR3 has 14 amino acids. Just the 42-base CDR3 DNA is kept, in frame starting at base 1. The germline V gene specifies SQVTM as CDR1 and ANQGSEA as CDR2. V is pared back by 5 bases and J by 0 bases, with 14 bases lying between the germline termini. Rearrangement joined TRBV29-1 to TRBJ2-7; possibly the D gene is TRBD2, per 5 matching bases. This TCR derives from a female donor in good health. The bases are TGCAGCGTTAAAAGTGGCGGGTCCTCCTACGAGCAGTACTTC. Its product reads: CSVKSGGSSYEQYF.